The sequence of this T cell receptor beta chain was determined in a study of T cell responses to AZD1222 COVID-19 vaccine. The V gene's germline CDR1 is SGHNT and CDR2 YYREEE (reference sequence). This CDR3 has 14 amino acids. The germline V and J ends were trimmed by 4 bases and 3 bases, with 14 bases remaining between them. Sequencing used immunoSEQ multiplex PCR; TCRdb keeps in-frame clones, though not all of them. The sample includes some 97,000 clones, 70% to 90% of them seen just once. This specimen was peripheral blood, taken on day 0 of AZD1222 vaccination. The source is an adult in good health. The chain is built from TRBV5-4 and TRBJ2-7, with D unresolved. This chain's CDR3 is CASSIPGPIYEQYF. As DNA, the CDR3 is TGTGCCAGCAGCATTCCGGGCCCTATCTACGAGCAGTACTTC.